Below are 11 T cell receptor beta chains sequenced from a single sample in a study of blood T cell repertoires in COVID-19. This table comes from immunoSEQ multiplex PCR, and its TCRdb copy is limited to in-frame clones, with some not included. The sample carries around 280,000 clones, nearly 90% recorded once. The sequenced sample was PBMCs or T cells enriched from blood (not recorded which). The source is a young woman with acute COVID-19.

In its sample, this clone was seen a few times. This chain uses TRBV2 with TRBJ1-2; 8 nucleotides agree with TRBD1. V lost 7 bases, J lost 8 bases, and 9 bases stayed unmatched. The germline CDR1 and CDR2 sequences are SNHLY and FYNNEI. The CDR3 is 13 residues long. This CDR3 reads CASTRLTGVGYTF. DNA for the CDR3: TGTGCCAGCACTCGGTTGACAGGGGTCGGCTACACCTTC.

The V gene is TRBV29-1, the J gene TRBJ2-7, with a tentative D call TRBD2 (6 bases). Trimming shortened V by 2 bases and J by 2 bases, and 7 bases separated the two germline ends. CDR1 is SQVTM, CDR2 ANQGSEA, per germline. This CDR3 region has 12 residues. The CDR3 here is CSVELATYEQYF. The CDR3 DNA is TGCAGCGTTGAACTAGCGACCTACGAGCAGTACTTC.

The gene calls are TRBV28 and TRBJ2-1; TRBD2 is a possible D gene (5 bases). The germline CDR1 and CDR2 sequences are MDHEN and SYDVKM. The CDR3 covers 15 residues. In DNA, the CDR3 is TGTGGTACGTCTATCGGCGGGCTTGAGCACAATGAGCAGTTCTTC. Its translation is CGTSIGGLEHNEQFF.

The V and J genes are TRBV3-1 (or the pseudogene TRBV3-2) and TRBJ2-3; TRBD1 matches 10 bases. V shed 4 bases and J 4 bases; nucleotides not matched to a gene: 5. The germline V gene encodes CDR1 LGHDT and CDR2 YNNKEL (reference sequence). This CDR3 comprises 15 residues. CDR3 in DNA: TGTGCCAGCAGCCTGTATGGACAGGGGGCAGATACGCAGTATTTT. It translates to CASSLYGQGADTQYF.

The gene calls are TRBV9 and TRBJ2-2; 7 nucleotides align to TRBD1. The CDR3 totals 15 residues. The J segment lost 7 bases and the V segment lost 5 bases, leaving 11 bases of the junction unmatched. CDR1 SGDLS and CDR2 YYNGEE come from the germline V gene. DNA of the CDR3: TGTGCCAGCAGTTACGGGACAGAGGTCGGCGGGGAGCTGTTTTTT. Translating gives CASSYGTEVGGELFF.

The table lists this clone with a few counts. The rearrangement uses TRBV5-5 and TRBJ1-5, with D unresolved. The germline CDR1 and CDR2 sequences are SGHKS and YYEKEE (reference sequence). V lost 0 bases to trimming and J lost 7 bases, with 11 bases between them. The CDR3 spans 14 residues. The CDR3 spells CASSLGADFQPQHF. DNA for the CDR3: TGTGCCAGCAGCTTGGGCGCTGACTTCCAGCCCCAGCATTTT.

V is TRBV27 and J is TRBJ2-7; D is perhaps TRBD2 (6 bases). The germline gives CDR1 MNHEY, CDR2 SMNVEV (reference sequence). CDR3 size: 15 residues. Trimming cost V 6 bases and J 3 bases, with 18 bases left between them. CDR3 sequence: CASSPTSNSYYEQYF. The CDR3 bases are TGTGCCAGCAGCCCCACTAGCAATTCCTACTACGAGCAGTACTTC.

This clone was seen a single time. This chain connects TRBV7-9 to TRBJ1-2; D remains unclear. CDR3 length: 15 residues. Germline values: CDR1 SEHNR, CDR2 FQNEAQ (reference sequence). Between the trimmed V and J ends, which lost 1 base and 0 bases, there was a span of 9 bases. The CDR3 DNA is TGTGCCAGCAGCTTAGTCACACAGACTAACTATGGCTACACCTTC. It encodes CASSLVTQTNYGYTF.

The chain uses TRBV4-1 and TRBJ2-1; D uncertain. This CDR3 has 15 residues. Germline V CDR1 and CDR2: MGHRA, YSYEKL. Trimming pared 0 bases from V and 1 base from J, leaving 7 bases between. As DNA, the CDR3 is TGCGCCAGCAGCCAAGATAGAACTTCCTACAATGAGCAGTTCTTC. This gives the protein CASSQDRTSYNEQFF.

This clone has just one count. The CDR3 nucleotides read TGTGCCAGCAGCCCAACCTCGGCGCGGAGGGCGCAGTTCTTC. It is translated as CASSPTSARRAQFF. The rearrangement links TRBV3-1 (or the pseudogene TRBV3-2) to TRBJ2-1, with a possible D match to TRBD2 (6 bases). The V gene's germline CDR1 is LGHDT and CDR2 YNNKEL (reference sequence). The CDR3 extends over 14 amino acids. V lost 4 bases and J 12 bases, leaving 19 bases between the germline ends.

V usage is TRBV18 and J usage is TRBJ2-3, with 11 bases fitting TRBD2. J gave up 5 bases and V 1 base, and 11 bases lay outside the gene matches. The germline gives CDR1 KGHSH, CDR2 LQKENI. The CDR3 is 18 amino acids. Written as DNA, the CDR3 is TGTGCCAGCTCACCACGGCAGACTAGCGGGAAAATGAAAGATACGCAGTATTTT. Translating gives CASSPRQTSGKMKDTQYF.